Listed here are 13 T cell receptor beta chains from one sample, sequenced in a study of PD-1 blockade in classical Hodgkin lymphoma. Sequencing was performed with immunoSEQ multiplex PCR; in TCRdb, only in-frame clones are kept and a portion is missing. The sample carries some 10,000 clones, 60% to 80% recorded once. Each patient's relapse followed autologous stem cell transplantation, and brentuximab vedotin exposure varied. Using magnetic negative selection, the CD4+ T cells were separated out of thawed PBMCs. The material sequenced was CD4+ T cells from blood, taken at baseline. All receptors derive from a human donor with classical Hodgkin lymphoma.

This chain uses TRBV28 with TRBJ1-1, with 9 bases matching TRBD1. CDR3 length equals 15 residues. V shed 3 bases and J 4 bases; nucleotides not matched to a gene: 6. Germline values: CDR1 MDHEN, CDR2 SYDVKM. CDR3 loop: CASSFGTGGITEAFF. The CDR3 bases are TGTGCCAGCAGTTTTGGAACAGGGGGCATCACTGAAGCTTTCTTT. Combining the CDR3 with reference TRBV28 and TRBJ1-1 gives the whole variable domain DVKVTQSSRYLVKRTGEKVFLECVQDMDHENMFWYRQDPGLGLRLIYFSYDVKMKEKGDIPEGYSVSREKKERFSLILESASTNQTSMYLCASSFGTGGITEAFFGQGTRLTVV.

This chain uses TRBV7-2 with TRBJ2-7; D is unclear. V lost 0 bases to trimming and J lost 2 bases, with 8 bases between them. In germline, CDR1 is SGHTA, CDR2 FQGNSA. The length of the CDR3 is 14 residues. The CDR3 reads CASSLARKPYEQYF. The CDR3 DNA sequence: TGTGCCAGCAGCTTAGCCAGGAAACCCTACGAGCAGTACTTC.

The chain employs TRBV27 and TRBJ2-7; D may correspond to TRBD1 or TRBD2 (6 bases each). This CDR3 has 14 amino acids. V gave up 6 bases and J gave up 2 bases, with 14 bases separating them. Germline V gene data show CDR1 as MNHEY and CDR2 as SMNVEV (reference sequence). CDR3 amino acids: CASSVRRGAYEQYF. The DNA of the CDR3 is TGTGCCAGCAGCGTCCGGAGGGGGGCCTACGAGCAGTACTTC.

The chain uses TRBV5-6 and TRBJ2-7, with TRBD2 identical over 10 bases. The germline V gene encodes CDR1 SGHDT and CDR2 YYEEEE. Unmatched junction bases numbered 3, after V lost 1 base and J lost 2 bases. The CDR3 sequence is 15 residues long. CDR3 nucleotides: TGTGCCAGCAGCTTGCGACTAGCGGGCGCCTACGAGCAGTACTTC. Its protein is CASSLRLAGAYEQYF.

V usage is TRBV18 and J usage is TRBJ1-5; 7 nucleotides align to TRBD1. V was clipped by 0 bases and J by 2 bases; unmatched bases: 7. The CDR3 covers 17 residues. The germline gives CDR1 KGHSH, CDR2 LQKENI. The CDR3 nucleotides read TGTGCCAGCTCACCACCGGGGGACAGCCGCGGCAATCAGCCCCAGCATTTT. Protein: CASSPPGDSRGNQPQHF.

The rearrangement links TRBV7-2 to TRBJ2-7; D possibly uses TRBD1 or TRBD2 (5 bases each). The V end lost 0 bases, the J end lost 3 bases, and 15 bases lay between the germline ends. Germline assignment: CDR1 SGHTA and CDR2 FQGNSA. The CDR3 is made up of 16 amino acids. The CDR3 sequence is CASSLAPLGVYYEQYF. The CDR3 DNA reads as TGTGCCAGCAGCTTAGCGCCACTAGGGGTTTACTACGAGCAGTACTTC. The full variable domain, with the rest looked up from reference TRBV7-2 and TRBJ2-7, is GAGVSQSPSNKVTEKGKDVELRCDPISGHTALYWYRQSLGQGLEFLIYFQGNSAPDKSGLPSDRFSAERTGGSVSTLTIQRTQQEDSAVYLCASSLAPLGVYYEQYFGPGTRLTVT.

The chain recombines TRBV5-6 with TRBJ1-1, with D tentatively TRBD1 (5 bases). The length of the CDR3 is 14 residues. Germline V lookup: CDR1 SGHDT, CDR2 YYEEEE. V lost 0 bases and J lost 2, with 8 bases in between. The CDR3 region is CASSLGGINTEAFF. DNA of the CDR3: TGTGCCAGCAGCTTGGGGGGGATAAACACTGAAGCTTTCTTT. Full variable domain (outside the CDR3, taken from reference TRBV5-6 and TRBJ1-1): DAGVTQSPTHLIKTRGQQVTLRCSPKSGHDTVSWYQQALGQGPQFIFQYYEEEERQRGNFPDRFSGHQFPNYSSELNVNALLLGDSALYLCASSLGGINTEAFFGQGTRLTVV.

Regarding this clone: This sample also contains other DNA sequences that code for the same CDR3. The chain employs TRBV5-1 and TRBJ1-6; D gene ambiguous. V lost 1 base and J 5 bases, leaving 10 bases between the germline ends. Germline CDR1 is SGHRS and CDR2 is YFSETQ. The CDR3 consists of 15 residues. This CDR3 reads CASSLSSGNNSPLHF. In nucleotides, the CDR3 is TGCGCCAGCAGCTTGAGTTCTGGGAATAATTCACCCCTCCACTTT.

The CDR3, as DNA: TGTGCCAGCAGCTTGGCCTATAATTCACCCCTCCACTTT. Amino acids: CASSLAYNSPLHF. V is TRBV7-3 and J is TRBJ1-6; no reliable D call. Germline CDR1 and CDR2: SGHTA and FQGTGA. This CDR3 comprises 13 residues. The germline V and J ends were trimmed by 3 bases and 2 bases, with 2 bases remaining between them.

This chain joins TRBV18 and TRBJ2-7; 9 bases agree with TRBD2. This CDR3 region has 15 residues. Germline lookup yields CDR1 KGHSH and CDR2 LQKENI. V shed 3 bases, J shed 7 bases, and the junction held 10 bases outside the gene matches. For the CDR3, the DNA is TGTGCCAGCTCACCCCGCGGGACTAGCCCCCCGGAGCAGTACTTC. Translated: CASSPRGTSPPEQYF.

The CDR3 is CASSLRGDTGELFF. For the CDR3, the DNA is TGCGCCAGCAGCTTGAGAGGGGACACCGGGGAGCTGTTTTTT. The gene calls are TRBV5-1 and TRBJ2-2; either TRBD1 or TRBD2 may fit D (5 bases each). Germline CDR1 SGHRS, CDR2 YFSETQ. The CDR3 has 14 residues. Trimming took 1 base from V and 3 from J, leaving 7 bases between them.

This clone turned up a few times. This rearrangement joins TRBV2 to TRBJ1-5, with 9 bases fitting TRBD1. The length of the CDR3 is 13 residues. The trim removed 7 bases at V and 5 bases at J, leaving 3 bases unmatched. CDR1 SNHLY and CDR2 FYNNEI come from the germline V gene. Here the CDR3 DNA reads TGTGCCAGCAAGGGACAGGGCCATCAGCCCCAGCATTTT. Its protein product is CASKGQGHQPQHF.

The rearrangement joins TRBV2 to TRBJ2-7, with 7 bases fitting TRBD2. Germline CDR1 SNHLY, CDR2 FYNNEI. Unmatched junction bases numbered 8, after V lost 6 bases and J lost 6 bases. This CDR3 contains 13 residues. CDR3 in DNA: TGTGCCAGCAGGGTCGGCGGGGAGGGCGAGCAGTACTTC. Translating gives CASRVGGEGEQYF.